Listed here are 3 T cell receptor beta chains from one sample, sequenced in a study of molecular identifiers for immune sequencing clone quantification. TCRdb re-analysed the PCR reads in MiXCR, keeping a single row per CDR3 protein. This table holds 88,000 or so distinct CDR3 sequences, around 20% found once. The sequenced sample consisted of naive CD8+ T cells from blood, with Jurkat cell RNA spiked in. Subset reported: FACS-sorted CD8+CD4-CCR7+CD45RA+ naive T cells. The receptors derive from a human donor in good health. Some libraries in this study had Jurkat cell RNA spiked in.

This clonotype has at least ten counts. J is TRBJ1-5 and V is TRBV29-1; D is unclear. V was cut by 3 bases and J by 0 bases, with 3 bases left in between. Looked up from germline, CDR1 is SQVTM and CDR2 is ANQGSEA. There are 12 residues in the CDR3. CDR3 DNA: TGCAGCGTTGAGGGTAGCAATCAGCCCCAGCATTTT. Residues: CSVEGSNQPQHF.

This clonotype was detected many times. The chain recombines TRBV29-1 with TRBJ2-3; D remains unclear. Germline V lookup: CDR1 SQVTM, CDR2 ANQGSEA. The CDR3 spans 13 residues. The V end lost 8 bases, the J end lost 0 bases, and 12 bases lay between the germline ends. CDR3 loop: CSFSGTSTDTQYF. CDR3 bases: TGCAGCTTCTCAGGCACTAGCACAGATACGCAGTATTTT.

This clonotype was counted many times. The chain is built from TRBV7-9 and TRBJ2-1; 14 bases line up with TRBD2. V lost 5 bases and J lost 4; bases outside the gene matches: 7. CDR3 length: 17 residues. Looked up from germline, CDR1 is SEHNR and CDR2 is FQNEAQ (reference sequence). CDR3 region: CASSRSGTSGGYNEQFF. The CDR3 bases are TGTGCCAGCAGCCGATCCGGGACTAGCGGGGGTTACAATGAGCAGTTCTTC.